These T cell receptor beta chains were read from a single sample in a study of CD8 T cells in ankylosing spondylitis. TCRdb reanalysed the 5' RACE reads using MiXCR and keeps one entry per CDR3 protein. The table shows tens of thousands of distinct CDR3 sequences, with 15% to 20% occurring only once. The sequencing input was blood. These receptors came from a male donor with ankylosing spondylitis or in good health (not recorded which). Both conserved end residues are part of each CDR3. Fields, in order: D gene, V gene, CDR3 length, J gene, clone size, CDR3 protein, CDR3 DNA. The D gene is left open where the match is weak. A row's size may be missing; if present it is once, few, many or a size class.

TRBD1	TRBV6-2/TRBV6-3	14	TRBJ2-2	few	CASSGQVYTGELFF	TGTGCCAGCAGTGGACAGGTTTACACCGGGGAGCTGTTTTTT
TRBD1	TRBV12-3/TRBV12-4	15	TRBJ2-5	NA	CASSLGQGPRETQYF	TGTGCCAGCAGTTTAGGACAGGGGCCGCGGGAGACCCAGTACTTC
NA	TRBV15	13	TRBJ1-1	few	CATSRDYNTEAFF	TGTGCCACCAGCAGAGATTACAACACTGAAGCTTTCTTT
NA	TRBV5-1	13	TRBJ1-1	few	CASSAGGPTEAFF	TGCGCCAGCAGCGCCGGGGGGCCCACTGAAGCTTTCTTT
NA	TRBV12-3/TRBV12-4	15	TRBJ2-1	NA	CASSPERALSNEQFF	TGTGCCAGCAGCCCTGAGCGGGCTTTATCAAATGAGCAGTTCTTC
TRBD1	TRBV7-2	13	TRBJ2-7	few	CAIDRDRGAEQYF	TGTGCCATCGACAGGGACAGGGGAGCCGAGCAGTACTTC
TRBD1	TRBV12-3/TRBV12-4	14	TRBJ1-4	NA	CASSLGQGLEKLFF	TGTGCCAGCAGTTTAGGACAGGGTCTGGAAAAACTGTTTTTT
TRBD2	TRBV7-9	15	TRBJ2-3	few	CASSSSGANTDTQYF	TGTGCCAGCAGCTCTAGCGGGGCAAACACAGATACGCAGTATTTT
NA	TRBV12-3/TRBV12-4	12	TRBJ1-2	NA	CASRSGGYGYTF	TGTGCCAGCAGATCGGGGGGCTATGGCTACACCTTC
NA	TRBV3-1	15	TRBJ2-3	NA	CASSQEALATDTQYF	TGTGCCAGCAGCCAAGAGGCCCTAGCAACAGATACGCAGTATTTT
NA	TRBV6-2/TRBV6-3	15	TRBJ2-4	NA	CASSPAGDRVYIQYF	TGTGCCAGCAGCCCAGCGGGGGACAGGGTATACATTCAGTACTTC
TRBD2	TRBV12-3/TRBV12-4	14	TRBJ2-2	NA	CASTRGAGAGELFF	TGTGCCAGCACCAGAGGAGCGGGGGCCGGGGAGCTGTTTTTT
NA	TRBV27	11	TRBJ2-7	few	CASSSAHEQYF	TGTGCCAGCAGTTCCGCCCACGAGCAGTACTTC
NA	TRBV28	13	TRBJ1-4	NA	CASSFQNNEKLFF	TGTGCCAGCAGTTTCCAGAATAATGAAAAACTGTTTTTT
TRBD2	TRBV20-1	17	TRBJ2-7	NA	CSAHGLAGVPSTYEQYF	TGCAGTGCCCATGGGTTAGCGGGAGTCCCTAGCACCTACGAGCAGTACTTC
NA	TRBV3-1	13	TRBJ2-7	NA	CASSGDSSYEQYF	TGTGCCAGCAGCGGGGATAGCTCCTACGAGCAGTACTTC
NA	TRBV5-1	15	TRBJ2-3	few	CASSSELASTDTQYF	TGCGCCAGCAGCTCTGAACTGGCAAGCACAGATACGCAGTATTTT
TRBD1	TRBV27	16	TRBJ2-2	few	CASSLLDRGYTGELFF	TGTGCCAGCAGTTTATTGGACAGGGGCTACACCGGGGAGCTGTTTTTT
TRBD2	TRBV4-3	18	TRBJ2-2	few	CASSQDRGAGVVSGELFF	TGCGCCAGCAGCCAAGATCGAGGAGCGGGAGTGGTCTCCGGGGAGCTGTTTTTT
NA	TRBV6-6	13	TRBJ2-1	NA	CASSYRQYNEQFF	TGTGCCAGCAGTTACCGGCAGTACAATGAGCAGTTCTTC
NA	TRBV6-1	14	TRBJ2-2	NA	CASSGGGRTGELFF	TGTGCCAGCAGTGGGGGGGGGCGCACCGGGGAGCTGTTTTTT
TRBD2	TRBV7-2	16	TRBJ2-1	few	CASSSLGGRAGVEQFF	TGTGCCAGCAGCTCCCTCGGCGGGAGGGCCGGGGTTGAGCAGTTCTTC
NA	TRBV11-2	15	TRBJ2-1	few	CASSSDPSSYNEQFF	TGTGCCAGCAGCTCCGACCCAAGCTCCTACAATGAGCAGTTCTTC
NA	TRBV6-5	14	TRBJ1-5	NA	CATAAGRSNQPQHF	TGTGCCACCGCGGCGGGTAGGAGCAATCAGCCCCAGCATTTT
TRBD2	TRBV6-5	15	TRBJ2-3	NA	CASSLRAGGPDTQYF	TGTGCCAGCAGTCTTCGGGCGGGAGGTCCAGATACGCAGTATTTT
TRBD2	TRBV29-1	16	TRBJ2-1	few	CSVGPLGGRLLDEQFF	TGCAGCGTTGGGCCCTTAGGCGGGAGACTCCTCGATGAGCAGTTCTTC
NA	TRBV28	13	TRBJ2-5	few	CASSLSGAETQYF	TGTGCCAGCAGTTTAAGTGGGGCCGAGACCCAGTACTTC
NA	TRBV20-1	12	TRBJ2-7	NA	CSAAGTTNEQYF	TGCAGTGCTGCCGGGACAACCAACGAGCAGTACTTC
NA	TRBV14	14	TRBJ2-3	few	CASSQGNRADTQYF	TGTGCCAGCAGCCAGGGTAACCGGGCAGATACGCAGTATTTT
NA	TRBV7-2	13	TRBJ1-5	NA	CASRGNSNQPQHF	TGTGCCAGCAGGGGGAACAGCAATCAGCCCCAGCATTTT
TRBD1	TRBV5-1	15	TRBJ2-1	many	CASSLTGGENNEQFF	TGCGCCAGCAGCCTGACAGGGGGCGAGAACAATGAGCAGTTCTTC
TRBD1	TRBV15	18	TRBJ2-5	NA	CATTNRGRAERYQETQYF	TGTGCCACCACGAACAGGGGAAGGGCGGAACGGTACCAAGAGACCCAGTACTTC
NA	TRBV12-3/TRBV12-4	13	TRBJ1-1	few	CASSRQTITEAFF	TGTGCCAGCAGCCGACAAACAATCACTGAAGCTTTCTTT
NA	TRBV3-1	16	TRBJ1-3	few	CASSHLQGRGRNTIYF	TGTGCCAGCAGCCACCTACAGGGAAGAGGGAGGAACACCATATATTTT
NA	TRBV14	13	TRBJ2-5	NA	CASSQVRQETQYF	TGTGCCAGCAGCCAAGTTCGCCAAGAGACCCAGTACTTC
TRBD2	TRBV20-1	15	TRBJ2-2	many	CSARASGRAEGELFF	TGCAGTGCTAGAGCAAGCGGGAGGGCGGAAGGGGAGCTGTTTTTT
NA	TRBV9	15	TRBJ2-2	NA	CASSPLVRDTGELFF	TGTGCCAGCAGCCCTCTCGTCAGGGACACCGGGGAGCTGTTTTTT
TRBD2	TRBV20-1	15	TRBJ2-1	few	CSARDVSGRVYEQFF	TGCAGTGCTAGAGACGTCAGCGGGAGGGTTTATGAGCAGTTCTTC
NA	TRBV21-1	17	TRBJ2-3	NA	CAGSKELRGTGADTQYF	TGTGCCGGCAGCAAAGAATTAAGAGGGACAGGGGCAGATACGCAGTATTTT
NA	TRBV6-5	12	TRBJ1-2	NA	CASSPQGYGYTF	TGTGCCAGCAGTCCTCAGGGTTACGGCTACACCTTC
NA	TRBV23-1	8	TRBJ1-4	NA	CARNGLFF	TGCGCCAGGAACGGACTGTTTTTT
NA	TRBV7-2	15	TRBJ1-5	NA	CASSLMTLSNQPQHF	TGTGCCAGCAGCTTAATGACACTTAGCAATCAGCCCCAGCATTTT
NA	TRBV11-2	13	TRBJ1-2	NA	CASSFKSPLGYTF	TGTGCCAGCAGCTTTAAGTCCCCGCTGGGGTACACCTTC
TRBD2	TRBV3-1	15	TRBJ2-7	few	CASSPGLAGVQEQYF	TGTGCCAGCAGCCCGGGACTAGCGGGAGTACAAGAGCAGTACTTC
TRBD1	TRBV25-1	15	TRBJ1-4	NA	CASSAMDRVNEKLFF	TGTGCCAGCAGCGCTATGGACAGGGTTAATGAAAAACTGTTTTTT
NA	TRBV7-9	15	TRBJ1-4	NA	CASSPEGGSWEKLFF	TGTGCCAGCAGCCCCGAGGGAGGTAGCTGGGAAAAACTGTTTTTT
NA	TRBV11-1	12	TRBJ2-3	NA	CASSVPQDTQYF	TGTGCCAGCAGCGTACCACAAGATACGCAGTATTTT
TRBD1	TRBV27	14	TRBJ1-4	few	CASSSTGINEKLFF	TGTGCCAGCAGCTCGACAGGGATTAATGAAAAACTGTTTTTT
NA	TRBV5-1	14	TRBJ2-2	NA	CASSPGTLTGELFF	TGCGCCAGCAGCCCCGGCACCCTCACCGGGGAGCTGTTTTTT
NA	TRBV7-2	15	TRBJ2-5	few	CASSLGLGGQETQYF	TGTGCCAGCAGCTTAGGTTTGGGGGGACAAGAGACCCAGTACTTC
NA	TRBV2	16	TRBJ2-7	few	CASSEAGRGDSYEQYF	TGTGCCAGCAGTGAAGCCGGCAGGGGGGATTCCTACGAGCAGTACTTC
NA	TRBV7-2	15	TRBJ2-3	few	CASSLSPGRTDTQYF	TGTGCCAGCAGCTTATCCCCGGGCCGCACAGATACGCAGTATTTT
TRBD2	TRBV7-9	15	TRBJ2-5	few	CASSRTSGGRETQYF	TGTGCCAGTAGCCGTACTAGCGGGGGCCGGGAGACCCAGTACTTC
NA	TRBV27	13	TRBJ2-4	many	CASTQHPKNIQYF	TGTGCCAGCACGCAGCATCCCAAAAACATTCAGTACTTC
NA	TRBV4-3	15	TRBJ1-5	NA	CASSQERGPNQPQHF	TGCGCCAGCAGCCAAGAAAGGGGTCCCAATCAGCCCCAGCATTTT
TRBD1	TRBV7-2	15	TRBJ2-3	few	CASSPFGQGQDTQYF	TGTGCCAGCAGCCCTTTCGGACAGGGGCAAGATACGCAGTATTTT
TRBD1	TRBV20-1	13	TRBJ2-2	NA	CSAMTGAAGELFF	TGCAGTGCTATGACAGGGGCTGCCGGGGAGCTGTTTTTT